These T cell receptor beta chains were read from a single sample in a study of cytomegalovirus exposure and HLA in healthy donors. Repertoires were generated with immunoSEQ multiplex PCR, while TCRdb's copy carries only in-frame clones and drops some. The sample includes 90,000 to 150,000 clones, about 83% of them seen just once. Specimen: PBMCs. The origin of the receptors is a woman between 25 and 40 years old in good health and CMV-seronegative. Both conserved end residues are part of each CDR3. D genes are given only for firm matches. Where a row states a size, it is once, few, many or the class of an expanded clone; other rows omit it.

length,D,size,J,V,CDR3,DNA
15,NA,NA,TRBJ2-1,TRBV7-9,CASSLEGSFYNEQFF,TGTGCCAGCAGCTTAGAGGGGTCTTTTTACAATGAGCAGTTCTTC
15,NA,once,TRBJ2-2,TRBV9,CASSTAGGTAGELFF,TGTGCCAGCAGCACCGCCGGCGGGACAGCCGGGGAGCTGTTTTTT
15,TRBD1,NA,TRBJ1-2,TRBV5-6,CASSPSDRGWEGYTF,TGTGCCAGCAGCCCCTCCGACAGGGGGTGGGAAGGCTACACCTTC
16,NA,once,TRBJ1-5,TRBV7-2,CASSLVAGLSNQPQHF,TGTGCCAGCAGCTTAGTAGCTGGGTTGAGCAATCAGCCCCAGCATTTT
18,NA,NA,TRBJ1-2,TRBV19,CASSIVWTQARGATGYTF,TGTGCCAGTAGTATAGTATGGACGCAGGCCCGGGGAGCGACTGGCTACACCTTC
11,NA,NA,TRBJ1-2,TRBV2,CASSKRAGYTF,TGTGCCAGCAGCAAAAGAGCCGGCTACACCTTC
17,TRBD1,NA,TRBJ2-2,TRBV5-4,CASARGPNRGDTGELFF,TGTGCCAGCGCGAGGGGCCCCAACAGGGGGGACACCGGGGAGCTGTTTTTT
11,TRBD1,NA,TRBJ1-1,TRBV6-5,CASSKGAQAFF,TGTGCCAGCAGCAAGGGGGCGCAAGCTTTCTTT
17,TRBD1,NA,TRBJ2-1,TRBV11-2,CASSLALTGDDYNEQFF,TGTGCCAGCAGCTTGGCCCTGACAGGGGACGACTACAATGAGCAGTTCTTC
15,TRBD1,NA,TRBJ1-2,TRBV14,CASSQGGTGHYGYTF,TGTGCCAGCAGCCAAGGTGGGACAGGGCATTATGGCTACACCTTC
12,NA,NA,TRBJ2-7,TRBV11-2,CASSSGLRGQYF,TGTGCCAGCAGCTCAGGACTGCGAGGGCAGTACTTC
14,NA,NA,TRBJ1-5,TRBV30,CAWSREYSNQPQHF,TGTGCCTGGAGTAGAGAGTATAGCAATCAGCCCCAGCATTTT
13,NA,NA,TRBJ1-2,TRBV6-6,CASSYGEGYGYTF,TGTGCCAGCAGTTATGGGGAGGGCTATGGCTACACCTTC
16,TRBD1,once,TRBJ1-6,TRBV5-1,CASSYTQQGVFSPLHF,TGCGCCAGCAGCTACACCCAACAGGGGGTTTTTTCACCCCTCCACTTT
15,TRBD1,NA,TRBJ2-2,TRBV5-6,CASSPDRVITGELFF,TGTGCCAGCAGCCCTGACAGGGTAATCACCGGGGAGCTGTTTTTT
18,TRBD2,NA,TRBJ2-5,TRBV7-9,CASSLPPSGGAAQETQYF,TGTGCCAGCAGCTTGCCACCTAGCGGGGGGGCCGCCCAAGAGACCCAGTACTTC
17,TRBD2,NA,TRBJ2-1,TRBV4-3,CASSQAGLAGGINEQFF,TGCGCCAGCAGCCAAGCGGGACTAGCGGGGGGGATCAATGAGCAGTTCTTC
13,TRBD1,few,TRBJ2-5,TRBV5-1,CASSLGQAETQYF,TGCGCCAGCAGCCTGGGACAGGCAGAGACCCAGTACTTC
16,NA,NA,TRBJ1-2,TRBV25-1,CASSGALSGFEYGYTF,TGTGCCAGCAGTGGAGCCCTTTCGGGGTTTGAGTATGGCTACACCTTC
17,TRBD1,NA,TRBJ2-3,TRBV7-9,CASSFFGRGQGADTQYF,TGTGCCAGCAGCTTCTTCGGGCGAGGACAGGGCGCAGATACGCAGTATTTT
16,NA,NA,TRBJ2-3,TRBV2,CASSEAGGTSTDTQYF,TGTGCCAGCAGTGAAGCGGGGGGTACGAGCACAGATACGCAGTATTTT
14,TRBD1,NA,TRBJ1-2,TRBV28,CASTESGQVYGYTF,TGTGCCAGCACCGAATCGGGACAGGTCTATGGCTACACCTTC
16,TRBD2,once,TRBJ2-5,TRBV9,CASSALAGGSQETQYF,TGTGCCAGCAGCGCCCTAGCGGGAGGCTCACAAGAGACCCAGTACTTC
16,NA,NA,TRBJ1-5,TRBV6-1,CASSEPRGRGNQPQHF,TGTGCCAGCAGTGAACCCCGGGGGAGGGGTAATCAGCCCCAGCATTTT
20,NA,NA,TRBJ2-2,TRBV5-1,CASSLPRGQGLAGLTGELFF,TGCGCCAGCAGCTTGCCAAGGGGACAGGGGCTAGCGGGGCTCACCGGGGAGCTGTTTTTT
16,NA,NA,TRBJ1-1,TRBV15,CATSGPGGGTDTEAFF,TGTGCCACCAGTGGCCCGGGAGGGGGGACTGACACTGAAGCTTTCTTT
16,NA,once,TRBJ2-1,TRBV7-2,CASSLVGGSSYNEQFF,TGTGCCAGCAGCTTAGTCGGTGGGAGCTCCTACAATGAGCAGTTCTTC
13,TRBD2,NA,TRBJ2-1,TRBV2,CASGDYLDNEQFF,TGTGCCAGCGGGGACTACCTGGACAATGAGCAGTTCTTC
13,NA,few,TRBJ2-7,TRBV19,CATHENGLREQYF,TGTGCCACCCACGAGAATGGGTTGAGGGAGCAGTACTTC
18,TRBD1,NA,TRBJ2-3,TRBV27,CASSLNPPRQGIRDTQYF,TGTGCCAGCAGTTTGAACCCCCCTCGACAGGGCATTCGAGATACGCAGTATTTT
15,NA,NA,TRBJ1-1,TRBV9,CASSVGGDQNTEAFF,TGTGCCAGCAGCGTAGGCGGGGACCAGAACACTGAAGCTTTCTTT
15,NA,NA,TRBJ1-3,TRBV19,CASRATGISGNTIYF,TGTGCCAGTAGGGCTACAGGTATCTCTGGAAACACCATATATTTT
12,NA,NA,TRBJ1-2,TRBV29-1,CSVFSGNYGYTF,TGCAGCGTTTTTTCAGGGAACTATGGCTACACCTTC
13,NA,NA,TRBJ2-1,TRBV4-1,CASSQFELLVQFF,TGCGCCAGCAGCCAATTTGAGTTGCTCGTTCAGTTCTTC
17,TRBD1,NA,TRBJ2-3,TRBV5-1,CASSTGQGELSRDTQYF,TGCGCCAGCAGCACCGGACAGGGGGAGCTAAGTCGAGATACGCAGTATTTT
14,NA,NA,TRBJ1-5,TRBV6-1,CASSEAQSNQPQHF,TGTGCCAGCAGTGAAGCCCAGAGCAATCAGCCCCAGCATTTT
16,NA,NA,TRBJ2-7,TRBV11-2,CASSLDGLWGPYEQYF,TGTGCCAGCAGCTTAGACGGACTTTGGGGGCCCTACGAGCAGTACTTC
17,TRBD1,NA,TRBJ2-1,TRBV13,CASSPIRTGGTYNEQFF,TGTGCCAGCAGCCCCATACGGACAGGGGGTACTTACAATGAGCAGTTCTTC
16,NA,NA,TRBJ1-2,TRBV13,CASSLLGARANYGYTF,TGTGCCAGCAGCTTATTGGGGGCGCGGGCTAACTATGGCTACACCTTC
13,NA,NA,TRBJ2-5,TRBV21-1,CASSWTGGKAQYF,TGTGCCAGCAGCTGGACAGGGGGGAAGGCCCAGTACTTC
18,NA,NA,TRBJ2-1,TRBV21-1,CASSKEVRRGGYYNEQFF,TGTGCCAGCAGCAAAGAGGTGCGGCGGGGGGGTTACTACAATGAGCAGTTCTTC
15,NA,once,TRBJ2-1,TRBV11-2,CASSSRQSSYNEQFF,TGTGCCAGCAGCTCCCGACAGAGTTCCTACAATGAGCAGTTCTTC
15,TRBD1,once,TRBJ1-5,TRBV7-8,CASSYDRGTGEPQHF,TGTGCCAGCAGCTACGACAGGGGGACCGGTGAGCCCCAGCATTTT
11,NA,NA,TRBJ1-6,TRBV19,CAGGDNSPLHF,TGTGCCGGGGGGGACAATTCACCCCTCCACTTT
15,NA,NA,TRBJ2-5,TRBV7-7,CASSLGGGVVETQYF,TGTGCTAGCAGCTTAGGTGGCGGGGTTGTAGAGACCCAGTACTTC
15,TRBD1,NA,TRBJ1-6,TRBV5-1,CASSRATGVDSPLHF,TGCGCCAGCAGCCGAGCGACAGGGGTAGATTCACCCCTCCACTTT
15,TRBD2,NA,TRBJ2-1,TRBV6-1,CASSHAGGAIDEQFF,TGTGCCAGCAGCCATGCCGGGGGGGCCATCGATGAGCAGTTCTTC
15,TRBD2,NA,TRBJ2-3,TRBV7-2,CASCPGGASRDTQYF,TGTGCCAGCTGCCCGGGGGGGGCCTCTAGAGATACGCAGTATTTT
12,TRBD1,NA,TRBJ1-3,TRBV30,CAAQGAVNTIYF,TGTGCCGCACAGGGGGCCGTAAACACCATATATTTT
16,NA,NA,TRBJ2-3,TRBV25-1,CASSDDRSASTDTQYF,TGTGCCAGCAGTGATGACAGGAGTGCTAGCACAGATACGCAGTATTTT
11,TRBD1,many,TRBJ2-7,TRBV7-9,CASSSDRGQYF,TGTGCCAGCAGCTCAGACAGGGGGCAGTACTTC
13,NA,NA,TRBJ2-2,TRBV29-1,CSVGTRSTGELFF,TGCAGCGTCGGAACTAGATCCACCGGGGAGCTGTTTTTT
12,NA,NA,TRBJ2-5,TRBV2,CASKREQETQYF,TGTGCCAGCAAGAGGGAACAAGAGACCCAGTACTTC
11,NA,once,TRBJ2-5,TRBV7-6,CASSPVDNQYF,TGTGCCAGCAGCCCCGTAGATAACCAGTACTTC